This T cell receptor beta chain was captured by sequencing in a study of blood T cells in healthy people across ages. With V trimmed by 6 bases and J by 5 bases, 6 bases remained unmatched. The CDR3 covers 15 residues. Looked up from germline, CDR1 is MNHEY and CDR2 is SVGAGI. Then a second PCR, running roughly 7 to 11 cycles, was carried out with a sample-barcoded 5' primer and a J-beta primer mix. TCRdb passed the 5' RACE reads through MiXCR, listing each CDR3 protein once. The repertoire holds over 950,000 distinct CDR3 sequences, with around two fifths as singletons. The rearrangement uses TRBV6-5 and TRBJ2-1; 11 bases fit TRBD2. This TCR was recovered from a man between 18 and 29 years old in good health. The sequenced sample was blood. CDR3 nucleotides: TGTGCCAGCAGGATAACTAGCGGGGGAAACAATGAGCAGTTCTTC. Protein: CASRITSGGNNEQFF.